The clone carrying this T cell receptor beta chain appeared a single time. RNA was extracted with the RNeasy kit, and a quantity of roughly 0.5 to 1 ug was reverse transcribed using random hexamers. The amplification used immunoSEQ multiplex PCR on TCR beta CDR3; it spanned 54 Vbeta and 13 Jbeta. Each CDR3 protein gets one entry after TCRdb re-called the immunoSEQ multiplex PCR reads with MiXCR. Of under 70,000 distinct CDR3 sequences in the sample, about 92% were seen once. This sample is part of a study of CD8 T cells in Susac syndrome. Trimming took off 4 bases at V and 2 bases at J, with 6 bases between the two ends. The CDR3 has 13 amino acids. Germline CDR1 is MNHEY and CDR2 is SVGAGI. TCR beta was sequenced from blood CD8+ and CD4+ T cells.

This clonotype was sampled from a human donor in good health. Sequencing was done on a sample of CD8+ T cells from PBMCs. The V call is TRBV6-5, the J call TRBJ2-1; D gene uncertain. The CDR3 is CASSFGPYNEQFF. As DNA, the CDR3 is TGTGCCAGCAGTTTCGGCCCCTACAATGAGCAGTTCTTC.